This record looks at one T cell receptor (beta chain) sequence and its context. Antigen specificity is unknown. The germline V gene encodes CDR1 MDHEN and CDR2 SYDVKM. The length of the CDR3 is 17 residues. The trim removed 2 bases at V and 4 bases at J, leaving 12 bases unmatched. Generated by immunoSEQ multiplex PCR, the TCRdb table keeps only in-frame clones and is missing some. The table shows approximately 110,000 clones, with roughly nine tenths occurring only once. The sample is drawn from a study of T cell responses to AZD1222 COVID-19 vaccine. Study-wide findings and caveats: Spike-specific TCR breadth rose after two AZD1222 doses, and depth rose as well.

Sample: peripheral blood, taken 28 days after the second AZD1222 dose. The chain combines TRBV28 with TRBJ2-5, with TRBD1 matching 8 bases. The receptor comes from an adult who received the AZD1222 COVID-19 vaccine. The CDR3 DNA follows: TGTGCCAGCAGTTTAACGGCGGGGACAGGATATCGAGAGACCCAGTACTTC. Translated, it gives CASSLTAGTGYRETQYF.